This TCR beta chain was recorded in a study of blood T cells in healthy people across ages. Broader study findings: CMV status of donors was not determined, possibly confounding expanded clonotype changes.

V shed 4 bases and J 2 bases; nucleotides not matched to a gene: 9. The CDR3 sequence is 16 residues long. Germline CDR1 and CDR2: SEHNR and FQNEAQ (reference sequence). The authors ran a second PCR of 7 to 11 cycles using a sample-barcoded 5' primer and a J-beta primer mix. TCRdb analysed the 5' RACE reads with MiXCR anew, one entry per CDR3 protein. Among 750,000 to 950,000 distinct CDR3 sequences listed, roughly 24% were seen once. This clonotype was counted only a few times. Antigen specificity is unknown. The data were also submitted as part of a second study, on T cells of mothers and their children. According to that study: From each mother came over 10 million TCR beta CDR3 reads, and from each child came about 3 million.

Input material: blood. V is TRBV7-9 and J is TRBJ2-3; 7 bases align to TRBD2. The receptor was isolated from a boy aged 10-17 years in good health. The CDR3 nucleotides read TGTGCCAGCAGCTCCTTGGCGGGGGAACTCACAGATACGCAGTATTTT. Translated: CASSSLAGELTDTQYF. Full variable domain (missing parts from reference TRBV7-9 and TRBJ2-3): DTGVSQNPRHKITKRGQNVTFRCDPISEHNRLYWYRQTLGQGPEFLTYFQNEAQLEKSRLLSDRFSAERPKGSFSTLEIQRTEQGDSAMYLCASSSLAGELTDTQYFGPGTRLTVL.